One and the same sample provided the 22 T cell receptor beta chains below, sequenced in a study of T-cell memory formation after mild COVID-19. TCRdb re-derived calls from the 5' RACE reads in MiXCR, one entry per CDR3 protein. The sample shows about 500,000 distinct CDR3 sequences, just over 20% of them seen only once. The sample comprised PBMCs or a T cell subset sorted from them (not recorded which). These receptors were collected from an adult woman who had mild COVID-19 (a few samples of this study predate the infection). Cell type and time point are not known.

V usage is TRBV9 and J usage is TRBJ1-5; D unclear. Trimming took off 0 bases at V and 9 bases at J, with 13 bases between the two ends. Germline CDR1 SGDLS, CDR2 YYNGEE. The CDR3 sequence is 14 residues long. The CDR3 is CASSVEGHGSPQHF. In DNA, the CDR3 is TGTGCCAGCAGCGTAGAAGGCCATGGGTCGCCCCAGCATTTT. The whole variable domain, remainder taken from reference TRBV9 and TRBJ1-5, is DSGVTQTPKHLITATGQRVTLRCSPRSGDLSVYWYQQSLDQGLQFLIQYYNGEERAKGNILERFSAQQFPDLHSELNLSSLELGDSALYFCASSVEGHGSPQHFGDGTRLSIL.

A few counts support this clonotype. The chain employs TRBV12-3 or TRBV12-4 and TRBJ2-7; D unresolved. The CDR3 has 14 residues. V was cut by 5 bases and J by 4 bases, with 15 bases left in between. This CDR3 reads CASSPRTGEYEQYF. CDR3 bases: TGTGCCAGCAGTCCTAGGACGGGTGAATACGAGCAGTACTTC.

This clonotype was seen only a few times. The chain joins TRBV7-8 to TRBJ2-2; 14 bases fit TRBD2. CDR1 is SGHVS, CDR2 FQNEAQ, per germline. The CDR3 is made up of 17 amino acids. The trim removed 4 bases at V and 7 bases at J, leaving 8 bases unmatched. In nucleotides, the CDR3 is TGTGCCAGCAGCTACAGGGGACTAGCGGGAGTTAACGGGGAGCTGTTTTTT. This sequence encodes CASSYRGLAGVNGELFF.

V gene TRBV15 combines with J gene TRBJ2-1; D is unclear. Germline values: CDR1 LNHNV, CDR2 YYDKDF (reference sequence). This CDR3 has 14 amino acids. The V and J ends lost 4 bases and 0 bases respectively, with 7 bases between them. This CDR3 is CATSTSFSYNEQFF. CDR3 nucleotide sequence: TGTGCCACCAGCACGTCCTTCTCCTACAATGAGCAGTTCTTC.

This clonotype has just a few counts. This sequence joins TRBV24-1 and TRBJ1-3; the D is unclear. CDR1 KGHDR and CDR2 SFDVKD come from the germline V gene. CDR3 length equals 15 residues. V lost 2 bases, J lost 0 bases, and 7 bases lay in between. The CDR3 loop reads CATSDSRRSGNTIYF. DNA for the CDR3: TGTGCCACCAGTGATTCCCGGCGCTCTGGAAACACCATATATTTT.

The CDR3 DNA is TGTGCCTCCGAGGCGAAAGAGACCCAGTACTTC. Its translation: CASEAKETQYF. V and J are TRBV7-9 and TRBJ2-5; D is undetermined. The V gene's germline CDR1 is SEHNR and CDR2 FQNEAQ (reference sequence). Trimming shortened V by 11 bases and J by 3 bases, and 10 bases separated the two germline ends. CDR3 length equals 11 residues.

This rearrangement joins TRBV15 to TRBJ1-4; D remains unclear. Germline values: CDR1 LNHNV, CDR2 YYDKDF (reference sequence). The V end lost 0 bases, the J end lost 5 bases, and 13 bases lay between the germline ends. CDR3 length equals 16 residues. For the CDR3, the DNA is TGTGCCACCAGCAGAGATGTATCAGTGGGGAATGAAAAACTGTTTTTT. Amino acid sequence: CATSRDVSVGNEKLFF. The variable domain in full, with the rest retrieved from reference TRBV15 and TRBJ1-4, is DAMVIQNPRYQVTQFGKPVTLSCSQTLNHNVMYWYQQKSSQAPKLLFHYYDKDFNNEADTPDNFQSRRPNTSFCFLDIRSPGLGDTAMYLCATSRDVSVGNEKLFFGSGTQLSVL.

This clonotype has a handful of counts. The chain links TRBV7-9 to TRBJ2-1, with a tentative D call TRBD1 (5 bases). Germline lookup yields CDR1 SEHNR and CDR2 FQNEAQ (reference sequence). This CDR3 has 15 amino acids. V was shortened by 3 bases and J by 4 bases, with 13 bases between the two germline ends. The CDR3 sequence: CASSFGTGRYNEQFF. CDR3 DNA sequence: TGTGCCAGCAGCTTTGGTACAGGACGATACAATGAGCAGTTCTTC.

This chain uses TRBV6-2 or TRBV6-3 with TRBJ1-2; tentative D call: TRBD1 (6 bases). Between the trimmed V and J ends, which lost 6 bases and 3 bases, there was a span of 11 bases. The CDR3 spans 13 residues. Germline-derived CDR1 and CDR2 are MNHEY and SVGEGT. CDR3 in DNA: TGTGCCAGCAGCAACAGGGTTGACTATGGCTACACCTTC. Translation: CASSNRVDYGYTF.

This clonotype was found a few times. The chain couples TRBV15 to TRBJ2-3, with D maybe TRBD2 (7 bases). V lost 4 bases to trimming and J lost 2 bases, with 16 bases between them. This CDR3 has 16 residues. Germline lookup yields CDR1 LNHNV and CDR2 YYDKDF (reference sequence). The DNA for the CDR3 is TGTGCCACCAGCAAAGGGGGGGGCAGGTCCACAGATACGCAGTATTTT. Translated: CATSKGGGRSTDTQYF.

The genes are TRBV3-1 and TRBJ2-7; possibly TRBD2 for D (5 bases). V shed 2 bases and J shed 3 bases, with 14 bases lying between them. Germline V lookup: CDR1 LGHDT, CDR2 YNNKEL (reference sequence). CDR3 length: 15 residues. Here the CDR3 reads CASSQPRRGNYEQYF. The CDR3 region has the DNA TGTGCCAGCAGCCAACCTCGGAGAGGGAACTACGAGCAGTACTTC.

There are a few counts of this clonotype. V gene TRBV12-3 or TRBV12-4 combines with J gene TRBJ1-6; D perhaps matches TRBD1 (6 bases). The CDR3 is made up of 15 amino acids. V lost 3 bases to trimming and J lost 5 bases, with 11 bases between them. CDR3: CASSLDRVNNSPLHF. DNA of the CDR3: TGTGCCAGCAGTTTGGACAGAGTTAATAATTCACCCCTCCACTTT.

This clonotype was detected a few times. This rearrangement joins TRBV7-9 to TRBJ2-7; maybe TRBD2 (6 bases). Trimming removed 4 bases from V and 3 bases from J, with 22 bases in between. The CDR3 runs to 17 residues. The V gene's germline CDR1 is SEHNR and CDR2 FQNEAQ (reference sequence). CDR3 amino acids: CASSSWSRLGRSYEQYF. CDR3 bases: TGTGCCAGCAGCTCTTGGTCCCGACTAGGACGCAGCTACGAGCAGTACTTC. Variable domain in full (rest from reference TRBV7-9 and TRBJ2-7): DTGVSQNPRHKITKRGQNVTFRCDPISEHNRLYWYRQTLGQGPEFLTYFQNEAQLEKSRLLSDRFSAERPKGSFSTLEIQRTEQGDSAMYLCASSSWSRLGRSYEQYFGPGTRLTVT.

This clonotype was observed a few times. The V call is TRBV7-9, the J call TRBJ2-5; 11 bases match TRBD2. This CDR3 contains 16 residues. Germline trimming cut 2 bases from V and 2 bases from J; bases unmatched to any gene: 4. Germline lookup yields CDR1 SEHNR and CDR2 FQNEAQ (reference sequence). The CDR3 coding sequence is TGTGCCAGCAGCTTATTAGCGGGAGGGCCTCAAGAGACCCAGTACTTC. Its translation is CASSLLAGGPQETQYF.

Points on this clonotype: One junction end disagrees with the germline gene, perhaps due to a read error. This rearrangement joins TRBV20-1 to TRBJ2-5; 11 bases are shared with TRBD1. CDR3 length equals 14 residues. Looked up from germline, CDR1 is DFQATT and CDR2 is SNEGSKA (reference sequence). CDR3 amino acids: CSAREGQGGETQYF. The CDR3 coding sequence is TGCAGTGCAAGAGAGGGACAGGGGGGGGAGACCCAGTACTTC.

The J gene is TRBJ2-7, the V gene TRBV20-1; 11 bases map to TRBD1. CDR3 size: 13 residues. The V gene end was trimmed by 7 bases and the J gene end by 3 bases; junction bases not matched to a gene: 5. CDR1 and CDR2 from the germline V gene are DFQATT and SNEGSKA (reference sequence). The CDR3 coding sequence is TGCAGTGTGGGACAGGGGGTTGACTACGAGCAGTACTTC. This encodes CSVGQGVDYEQYF.

In regard to this clonotype: A much bigger clone sits one base away, suggesting this may be a read error. The rearrangement links TRBV12-3 or TRBV12-4 to TRBJ2-3; D is unclear. Trimming cost V 6 bases and J 3 bases, with 10 bases left between them. CDR3 length: 13 amino acids. The CDR3 DNA sequence: TGTGCCAGCAGCGTACCAATAACAGATACGCAGTATTTT. Its translation: CASSVPITDTQYF.

J is TRBJ1-5 and V is TRBV12-5; no definite D call. V lost 1 base and J lost 2, with 3 bases in between. CDR1 and CDR2 from the germline V gene are LGHNT and FRNRAP. The CDR3 has 13 amino acids. This chain's CDR3 is CASGLERNQPQHF. The DNA of the CDR3 is TGTGCTAGTGGTTTGGAACGCAATCAGCCCCAGCATTTT.

This clonotype was seen more than once but under ten times. This rearrangement joins TRBV24-1 to TRBJ2-1; weak D call: TRBD2 (6 bases). Between the trimmed V and J ends, which lost 3 bases and 10 bases, there was a span of 12 bases. Germline V lookup: CDR1 KGHDR, CDR2 SFDVKD. The CDR3 consists of 13 residues. The CDR3 coding sequence is TGTGCCACCAGTGATCCGGGGGTCGGCGAGCAGTTCTTC. This sequence encodes CATSDPGVGEQFF.

This clonotype has only a few counts. CDR3 residues: CASSDIGTGNEDTQYF. The CDR3 DNA reads TGTGCCAGCAGCGATATCGGGACAGGGAATGAAGATACGCAGTATTTT. The chain carries TRBV3-1 and TRBJ2-3; TRBD1 matches at 9 bases. The trim removed 5 bases at V and 5 bases at J, leaving 11 bases unmatched. The CDR3 contains 16 residues. The germline V gene has CDR1 LGHDT and CDR2 YNNKEL (reference sequence).

V gene TRBV24-1 combines with J gene TRBJ2-5; 12 bases are shared with TRBD2. CDR3 length: 18 amino acids. V gave up 4 bases and J gave up 5 bases; unmatched junction bases: 13. Germline-derived CDR1 and CDR2 are KGHDR and SFDVKD. CDR3 sequence (DNA): TGTGCCACCAGTGACCCCGGGCTAGCGGGGGGGCCTCAGGAGACCCAGTACTTC. This sequence encodes CATSDPGLAGGPQETQYF.

V gene TRBV4-2 combines with J gene TRBJ1-4, with D unresolved. Germline CDR1 is LGHNA and CDR2 is YNFKEQ. This CDR3 has 15 residues. V lost 0 bases and J 8 bases, leaving 13 bases between the germline ends. As DNA, the CDR3 is TGTGCCAGCAGCCAAGATATGACCCAGAGGGAAAAACTGTTTTTT. This encodes CASSQDMTQREKLFF.